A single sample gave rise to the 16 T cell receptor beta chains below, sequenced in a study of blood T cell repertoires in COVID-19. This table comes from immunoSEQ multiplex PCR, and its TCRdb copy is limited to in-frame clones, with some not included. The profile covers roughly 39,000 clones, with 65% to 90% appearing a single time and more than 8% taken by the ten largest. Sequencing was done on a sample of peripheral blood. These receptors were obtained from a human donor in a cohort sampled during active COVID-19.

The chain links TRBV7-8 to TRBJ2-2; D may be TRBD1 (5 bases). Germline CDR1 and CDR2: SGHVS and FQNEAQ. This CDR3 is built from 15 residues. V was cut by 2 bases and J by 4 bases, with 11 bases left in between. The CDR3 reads CASSLIAGSTGELFF. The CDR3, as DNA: TGTGCCAGCAGCTTAATCGCAGGGTCCACCGGGGAGCTGTTTTTT.

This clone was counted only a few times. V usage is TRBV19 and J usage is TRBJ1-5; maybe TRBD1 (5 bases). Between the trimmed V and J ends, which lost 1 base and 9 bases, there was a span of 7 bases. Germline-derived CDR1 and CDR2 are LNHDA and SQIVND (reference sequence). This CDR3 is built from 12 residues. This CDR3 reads CASSIVQGPQHF. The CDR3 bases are TGTGCCAGTAGTATAGTGCAGGGGCCCCAGCATTTT. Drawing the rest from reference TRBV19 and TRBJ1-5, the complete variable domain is DGGITQSPKYLFRKEGQNVTLSCEQNLNHDAMYWYRQDPGQGLRLIYYSQIVNDFQKGDIAEGYSVSREKKESFPLTVTSAQKNPTAFYLCASSIVQGPQHFGDGTRLSIL.

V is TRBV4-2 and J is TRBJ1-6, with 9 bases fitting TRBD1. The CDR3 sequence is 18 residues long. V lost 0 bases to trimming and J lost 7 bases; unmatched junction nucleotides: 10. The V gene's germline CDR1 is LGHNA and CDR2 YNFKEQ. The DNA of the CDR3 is TGTGCCAGCAGCCAAGAGCCCGCCCGGACAGGGGAAAATTCACCCCTCCACTTT. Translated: CASSQEPARTGENSPLHF.

The CDR3 sequence: CASSLPYSGVSTDTQYF. CDR3 sequence (DNA): TGTGCCAGCAGCCTCCCCTATAGCGGGGTCAGCACAGATACGCAGTATTTT. J is TRBJ2-3 and V is TRBV7-2, with TRBD2 matching over 8 bases. Germline CDR1 reads SGHTA; CDR2 reads FQGNSA. CDR3 length equals 17 residues. V lost 5 bases to trimming and J lost 0 bases; unmatched junction nucleotides: 10.

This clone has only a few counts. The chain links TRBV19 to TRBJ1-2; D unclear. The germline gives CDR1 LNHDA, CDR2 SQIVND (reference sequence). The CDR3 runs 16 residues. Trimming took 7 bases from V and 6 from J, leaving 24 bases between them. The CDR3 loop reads CASIASGVRGSDGYTF. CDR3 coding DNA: TGTGCCAGTATCGCTTCCGGAGTACGAGGTAGCGATGGCTACACCTTC.

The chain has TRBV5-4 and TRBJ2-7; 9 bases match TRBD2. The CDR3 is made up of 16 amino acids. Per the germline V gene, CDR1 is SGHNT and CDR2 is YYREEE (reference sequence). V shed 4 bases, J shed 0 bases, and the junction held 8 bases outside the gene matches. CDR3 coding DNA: TGTGCCAGCAGCCCTTTAGCGGGAGCCGACTCCTACGAGCAGTACTTC. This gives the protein CASSPLAGADSYEQYF.

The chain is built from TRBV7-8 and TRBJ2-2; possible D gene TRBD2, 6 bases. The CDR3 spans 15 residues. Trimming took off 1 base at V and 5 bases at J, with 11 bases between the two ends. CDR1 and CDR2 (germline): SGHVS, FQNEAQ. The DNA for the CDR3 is TGTGCCAGCAGCTTAGATAGCGGAGCAACCGGGGAGCTGTTTTTT. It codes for CASSLDSGATGELFF. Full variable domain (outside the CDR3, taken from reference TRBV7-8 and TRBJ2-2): GAGVSQSPRYKVAKRGQDVALRCDPISGHVSLFWYQQALGQGPEFLTYFQNEAQLDKSGLPSDRFFAERPEGSVSTLKIQRTQQEDSAVYLCASSLDSGATGELFFGEGSRLTVL.

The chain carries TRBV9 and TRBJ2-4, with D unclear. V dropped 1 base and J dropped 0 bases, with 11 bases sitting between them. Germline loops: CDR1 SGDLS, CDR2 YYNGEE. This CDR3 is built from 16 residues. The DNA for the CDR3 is TGTGCCAGCAGCGTACACCCGGTTTTAGCCAAAAACATTCAGTACTTC. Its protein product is CASSVHPVLAKNIQYF.

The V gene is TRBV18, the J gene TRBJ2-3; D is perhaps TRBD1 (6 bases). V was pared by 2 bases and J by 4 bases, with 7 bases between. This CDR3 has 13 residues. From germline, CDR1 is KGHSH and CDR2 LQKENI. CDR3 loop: CASSPTGSDTQYF. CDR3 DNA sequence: TGTGCCAGCTCACCAACAGGGTCAGATACGCAGTATTTT. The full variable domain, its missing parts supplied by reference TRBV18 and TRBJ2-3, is NAGVMQNPRHLVRRRGQEARLRCSPMKGHSHVYWYRQLPEEGLKFMVYLQKENIIDESGMPKERFSAEFPKEGPSILRIQQVVRGDSAAYFCASSPTGSDTQYFGPGTRLTVL.

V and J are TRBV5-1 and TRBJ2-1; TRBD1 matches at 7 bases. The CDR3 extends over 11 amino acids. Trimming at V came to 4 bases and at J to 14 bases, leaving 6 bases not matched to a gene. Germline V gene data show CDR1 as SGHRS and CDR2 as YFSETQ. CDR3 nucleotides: TGCGCCAGCAGCGACAGGGCCGGGGAGTTCTTC. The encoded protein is CASSDRAGEFF.

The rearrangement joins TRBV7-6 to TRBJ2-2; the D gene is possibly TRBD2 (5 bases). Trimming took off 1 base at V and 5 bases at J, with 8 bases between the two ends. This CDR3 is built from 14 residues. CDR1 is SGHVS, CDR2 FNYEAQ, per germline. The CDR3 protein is CASSLGGRTGELFF. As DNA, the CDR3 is TGTGCCAGCAGCTTAGGAGGGCGTACCGGGGAGCTGTTTTTT.

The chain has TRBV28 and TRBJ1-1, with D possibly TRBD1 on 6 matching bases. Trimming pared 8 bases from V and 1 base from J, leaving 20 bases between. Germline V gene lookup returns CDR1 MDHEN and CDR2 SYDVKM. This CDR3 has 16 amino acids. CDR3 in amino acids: CASPRELGGANTEAFF. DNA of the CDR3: TGTGCCAGCCCTAGGGAGCTCGGGGGGGCGAACACTGAAGCTTTCTTT.

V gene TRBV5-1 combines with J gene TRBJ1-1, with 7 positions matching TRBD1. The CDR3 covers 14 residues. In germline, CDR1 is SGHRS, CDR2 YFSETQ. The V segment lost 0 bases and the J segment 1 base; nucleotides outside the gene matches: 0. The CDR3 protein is CASSLGTGNTEAFF. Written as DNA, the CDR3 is TGCGCCAGCAGCTTGGGGACAGGGAACACTGAAGCTTTCTTT.

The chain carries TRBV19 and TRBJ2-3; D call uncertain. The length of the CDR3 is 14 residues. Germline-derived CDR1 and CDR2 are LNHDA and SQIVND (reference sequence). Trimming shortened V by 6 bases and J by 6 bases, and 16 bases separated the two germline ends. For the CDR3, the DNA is TGTGCCAGTAGATACAGCTCCCTTACGGATACGCAGTATTTT. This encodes CASRYSSLTDTQYF.

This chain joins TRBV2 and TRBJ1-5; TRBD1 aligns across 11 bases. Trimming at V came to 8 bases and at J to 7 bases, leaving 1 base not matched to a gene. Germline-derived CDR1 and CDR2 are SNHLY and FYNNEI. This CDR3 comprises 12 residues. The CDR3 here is CASGTGGQPQHF. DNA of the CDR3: TGTGCCAGCGGGACAGGGGGACAGCCCCAGCATTTT.

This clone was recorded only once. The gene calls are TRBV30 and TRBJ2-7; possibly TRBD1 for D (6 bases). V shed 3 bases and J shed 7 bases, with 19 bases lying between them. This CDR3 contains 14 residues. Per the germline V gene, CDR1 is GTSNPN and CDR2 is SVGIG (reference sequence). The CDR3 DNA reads TGTGCCTGGAGGGGGGAACAGGGCTTCGGGGAGCAGTACTTC. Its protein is CAWRGEQGFGEQYF.